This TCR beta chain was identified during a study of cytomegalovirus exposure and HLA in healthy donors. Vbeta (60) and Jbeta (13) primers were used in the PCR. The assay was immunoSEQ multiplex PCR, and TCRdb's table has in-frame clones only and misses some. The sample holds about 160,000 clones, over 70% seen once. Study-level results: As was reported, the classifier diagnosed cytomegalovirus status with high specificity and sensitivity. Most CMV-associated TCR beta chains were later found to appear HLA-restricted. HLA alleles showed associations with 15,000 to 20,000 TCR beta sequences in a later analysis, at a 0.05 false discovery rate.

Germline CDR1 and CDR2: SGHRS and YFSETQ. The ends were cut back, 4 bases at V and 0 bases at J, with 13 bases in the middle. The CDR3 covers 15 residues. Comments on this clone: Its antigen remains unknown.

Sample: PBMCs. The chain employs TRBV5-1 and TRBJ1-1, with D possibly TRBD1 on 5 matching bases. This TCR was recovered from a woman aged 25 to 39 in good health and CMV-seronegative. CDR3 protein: CASSPRQFLNTEAFF. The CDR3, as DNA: TGCGCCAGCAGCCCGAGACAGTTCTTGAACACTGAAGCTTTCTTT.